This T cell receptor (beta chain) was sequenced during a study of control samples from healthy donors and cancer patients. The CDR3 has 18 amino acids. Trimming removed 0 bases from V and 0 bases from J, with 17 bases in between. Assay: immunoSEQ multiplex PCR; the TCRdb copy retains only in-frame clones and omits some. The sample yields tens of thousands of clones, approximately 93% seen once. The V call is TRBV23-1, the J call TRBJ1-1, with D tentatively TRBD1 (5 bases). TRBV23-1 is given ORF status, its function remaining uncertain. What was sequenced was blood. The sequence came from a young woman in good health. The CDR3 region has the DNA TGCGCCAGCAGTCAATCCTTAAGGGACCCTCGGATGAACACTGAAGCTTTCTTT. As protein: CASSQSLRDPRMNTEAFF.